Shown below are 3 T cell receptor beta chains from a single sample sequenced in a study of cytomegalovirus exposure and HLA in healthy donors. The PCR contained 60 Vbeta and 13 Jbeta primers. Profiling relied on immunoSEQ multiplex PCR, and the TCRdb table lists in-frame clones only, not all of them. The sample lists approximately 90,000 clones; around 77% were seen once. The sequenced sample was PBMCs. The source of these receptors is a man in his forties or fifties in good health and CMV-seronegative.

The chain joins TRBV7-3 to TRBJ2-1, with 8 bases that match TRBD1. V dropped 2 bases and J dropped 7; count of bases not matched to a gene: 10. Germline V lookup: CDR1 SGHTA, CDR2 FQGTGA. The CDR3 spans 16 residues. CDR3 in DNA: TGTGCCAGCAGCTTAGGGTCAGGGGGCCATTGGAATGAGCAGTTCTTC. Translating it yields CASSLGSGGHWNEQFF.

The chain links TRBV28 to TRBJ2-5, with TRBD1 identical over 9 bases. The CDR3 is made up of 15 amino acids. Germline CDR1 and CDR2: MDHEN and SYDVKM. The ends lost 3 bases at V and 4 bases at J; junction bases unmatched: 6. The CDR3, as DNA: TGTGCCAGCAGTTTGTTGACAGGGGGGGCAGAGACCCAGTACTTC. It yields the protein CASSLLTGGAETQYF.

This clone came up once. V gene TRBV18 combines with J gene TRBJ1-4, with 8 bases that match TRBD1. Germline CDR1 KGHSH, CDR2 LQKENI. The CDR3 consists of 15 residues. The J segment lost 8 bases and the V segment lost 2 bases, leaving 7 bases of the junction unmatched. The CDR3 sequence is CASSPTTGVVEKLFF. The CDR3 nucleotides read TGTGCCAGCTCACCAACGACAGGGGTAGTCGAAAAACTGTTTTTT.